The 5 T cell receptor beta chains given below trace back to one sample, sequenced in a study of blood T cell repertoires in COVID-19. Sequenced by immunoSEQ multiplex PCR; TCRdb stores in-frame clones only, minus some. The table lists around 150,000 clones, around 80% of them singletons. Sequenced input: peripheral blood. Every receptor here comes from a woman older than 75 with active or convalescent COVID-19.

Comments on this clone: This sample includes further DNA sequences coding for the same CDR3. The chain is built from TRBV18 and TRBJ1-4, with a weak D call TRBD1 (5 bases). The CDR3 length is 15 residues. Per the germline V gene, CDR1 is KGHSH and CDR2 is LQKENI. The germline V and J ends were trimmed by 1 base and 3 bases, with 9 bases remaining between them. The CDR3 DNA sequence: TGTGCCAGCTCACCACGTGGGGGGTCTAATGAAAAACTGTTTTTT. Translation gives CASSPRGGSNEKLFF.

Ten or more counts support this clone. This chain's CDR3 is CASSPRVGARYNEQFF. CDR3 coding DNA: TGTGCCAGCAGCCCGAGGGTGGGGGCACGCTACAATGAGCAGTTCTTC. This chain joins TRBV7-2 and TRBJ2-1; perhaps TRBD1 as D (6 bases). Trimming took off 5 bases at V and 3 bases at J, with 17 bases between the two ends. Germline V gene sequence: CDR1 SGHTA, CDR2 FQGNSA. The CDR3 has 16 residues.

This chain links TRBV29-1 with TRBJ1-2; D is undetermined. V shed 6 bases and J shed 5 bases, with 10 bases lying between them. This CDR3 region has 11 residues. Germline V gives CDR1 SQVTM, CDR2 ANQGSEA. CDR3 region: CSVHRIYGYTF. CDR3 nucleotides: TGCAGCGTCCACAGAATATATGGCTACACCTTC.

The V gene is TRBV7-9, the J gene TRBJ1-1; TRBD1 is a possible D gene (5 bases). Trimming took off 7 bases at V and 1 base at J, with 7 bases between the two ends. CDR3 length equals 12 residues. Germline lookup yields CDR1 SEHNR and CDR2 FQNEAQ (reference sequence). CDR3 residues: CASNQGNTEAFF. CDR3 bases: TGTGCCAGCAATCAGGGGAACACTGAAGCTTTCTTT.

The gene calls are TRBV11-3 and TRBJ2-2; TRBD1 matches at 9 bases. The CDR3 consists of 15 residues. Germline CDR1 is SGHNT and CDR2 is YENEEA. With 11 bases clipped from V and 5 bases from J, the junction kept 12 bases outside the gene matches. Here the CDR3 reads CASRPGQGKTGELFF. The CDR3 DNA reads as TGTGCCTCTCGACCGGGACAGGGTAAAACCGGGGAGCTGTTTTTT.